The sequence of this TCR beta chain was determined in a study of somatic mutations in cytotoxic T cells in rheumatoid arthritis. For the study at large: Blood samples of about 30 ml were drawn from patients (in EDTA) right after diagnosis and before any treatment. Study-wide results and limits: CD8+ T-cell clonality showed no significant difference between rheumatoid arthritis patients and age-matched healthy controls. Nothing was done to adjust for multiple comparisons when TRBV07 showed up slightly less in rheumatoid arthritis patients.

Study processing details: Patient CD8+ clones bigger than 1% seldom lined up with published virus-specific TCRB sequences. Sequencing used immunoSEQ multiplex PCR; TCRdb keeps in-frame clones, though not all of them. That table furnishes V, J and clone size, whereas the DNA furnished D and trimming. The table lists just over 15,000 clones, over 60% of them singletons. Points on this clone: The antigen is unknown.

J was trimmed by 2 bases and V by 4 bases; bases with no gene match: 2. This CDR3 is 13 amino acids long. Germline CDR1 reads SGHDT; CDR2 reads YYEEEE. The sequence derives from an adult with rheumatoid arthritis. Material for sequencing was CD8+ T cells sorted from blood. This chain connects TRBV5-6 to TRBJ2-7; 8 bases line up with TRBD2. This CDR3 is CASSGTSAYEQYF. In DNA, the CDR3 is TGTGCCAGCAGCGGGACTAGTGCCTACGAGCAGTACTTC.